One and the same sample provided the 2 T cell receptor beta chains below, sequenced in a study of sequential checkpoint blockade in melanoma (dated by TCRdb to the late 2010s). Library preparation used the immunoSEQ multiplex PCR assay. Sourced from immuneACCESS, this table was stored by TCRdb with only in-frame sequences that have V and J called. A share of the clones is absent; for the studies checked, an unresolved V gene accounts for under half, and the remainder has no known explanation. The sample has some 21,000 clones on record, roughly 80% of them singletons. Around a tenth of the sample goes to the ten largest clones. The treatment or condition label, as the study defines it: randomized to nivolumab then ipilimumab (arm A) or the reverse (arm B). The sample consisted of CD8+ T cells sorted from blood (inferred from file names), taken from a patient given nivolumab and ipilimumab in sequence. All receptors come from a human donor with melanoma.

V and J are TRBV27 and TRBJ1-2; 7 bases are shared with TRBD1. In germline, CDR1 is MNHEY, CDR2 SMNVEV (reference sequence). J gave up 2 bases and V 3 bases, and 0 bases lay outside the gene matches. The CDR3 length is 13 residues. The CDR3 coding sequence is TGTGCCAGCAGTTTGACAGGGAACTATGGCTACACCTTC. It encodes CASSLTGNYGYTF.

The rearrangement links TRBV6-5 to TRBJ2-3, with 9 positions matching TRBD1. Germline CDR1 and CDR2: MNHEY and SVGAGI. The V and J ends lost 8 bases and 4 bases, in that order; junction bases with no gene match: 7. This CDR3 region has 14 residues. This CDR3 reads CASQGQGPADTQYF. The CDR3 DNA sequence: TGTGCCAGCCAAGGACAGGGGCCCGCAGATACGCAGTATTTT.